These T cell receptor beta chains were read from a single sample in a study of cytomegalovirus exposure and HLA in healthy donors. Sequencing used immunoSEQ multiplex PCR; TCRdb keeps in-frame clones, though not all of them. The sample has about 180,000 clones, about 89% seen once; the top ten hold approximately 2.4%. Sequencing input: PBMCs. The source is a man aged 18-30 years in good health and CMV-seropositive. Both conserved end residues are part of each CDR3. Fields, in order: J gene, clone size, D gene, V gene, CDR3 protein, CDR3 DNA. A D gene is named only where the DNA matches it firmly. Size is omitted from some rows. Given values are once, few, many or a class for expanded clones.

TRBJ1-1	few	.	TRBV2	CASSDLINRDLNTEAFF	TGTGCCAGCAGTGACCTCATTAACAGGGATTTGAACACTGAAGCTTTCTTT
TRBJ2-7	once	.	TRBV5-4	CASSFLGRHEQYF	TGTGCCAGCAGCTTTTTAGGGAGGCACGAGCAGTACTTC
TRBJ2-7	.	.	TRBV21-1	CASSKVSETSSYEQYF	TGTGCCAGCAGCAAAGTAAGCGAGACTAGCTCCTACGAGCAGTACTTC
TRBJ2-5	.	.	TRBV14	CASSHPGTGGMETQYF	TGTGCCAGCAGCCACCCCGGCACTGGGGGCATGGAGACCCAGTACTTC
TRBJ2-1	.	.	TRBV4-3	CASSQERGSSEQFF	TGCGCCAGCAGCCAAGAACGAGGAAGCTCTGAGCAGTTCTTC
TRBJ1-2	.	.	TRBV10-3	CAISEANLGYTF	TGTGCCATCAGTGAGGCTAATCTGGGCTACACCTTC
TRBJ2-7	once	.	TRBV6-5	CASSDSQLSSYEQYF	TGTGCCAGCAGTGACTCGCAGTTGTCCTCCTACGAGCAGTACTTC
TRBJ1-2	.	.	TRBV10-3	CAIRFPGGADYGYTF	TGTGCCATCAGGTTTCCGGGGGGCGCGGACTATGGCTACACCTTC
TRBJ1-1	.	.	TRBV7-2	CASSLLGMNTEAFF	TGTGCCAGCAGCTTACTGGGCATGAACACTGAAGCTTTCTTT
TRBJ1-1	.	.	TRBV27	CASSPLGGEAFF	TGTGCCAGCAGTCCGCTGGGGGGTGAAGCTTTCTTT
TRBJ2-3	once	TRBD2	TRBV4-1	CASSQLGLAGGASTDTQYF	TGCGCCAGCAGCCAGTTGGGACTAGCGGGGGGTGCTAGCACAGATACGCAGTATTTT
TRBJ2-2	.	TRBD2	TRBV2	CASSFSGRAFGTGELFF	TGTGCCAGCAGTTTTAGCGGGAGGGCCTTCGGCACCGGGGAGCTGTTTTTT
TRBJ1-1	.	.	TRBV2	CASQRTRVNTEAFF	TGTGCCAGCCAACGGACACGAGTGAACACTGAAGCTTTCTTT